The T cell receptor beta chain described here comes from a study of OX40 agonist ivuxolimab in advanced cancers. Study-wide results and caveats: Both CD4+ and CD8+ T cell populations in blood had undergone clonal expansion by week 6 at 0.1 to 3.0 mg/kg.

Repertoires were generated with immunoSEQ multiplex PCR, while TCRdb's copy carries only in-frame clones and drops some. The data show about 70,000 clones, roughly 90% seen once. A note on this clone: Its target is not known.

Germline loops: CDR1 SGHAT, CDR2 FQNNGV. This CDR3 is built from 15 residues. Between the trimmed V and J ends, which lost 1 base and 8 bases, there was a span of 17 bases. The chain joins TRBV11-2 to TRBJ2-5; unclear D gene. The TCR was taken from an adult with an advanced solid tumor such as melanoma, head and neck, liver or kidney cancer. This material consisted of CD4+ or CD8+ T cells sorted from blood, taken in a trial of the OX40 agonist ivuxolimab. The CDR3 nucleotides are TGTGCCAGCAGCTTAGGAACCAACGGTCCCACCACCCAGTACTTC. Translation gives CASSLGTNGPTTQYF.